The rows below give T cell receptor beta chains drawn from one sample of a study of blood T cell repertoires in COVID-19. Measured with immunoSEQ multiplex PCR; TCRdb has only the in-frame clones, and not every one. In the table there are over 150,000 clones, around 84% of which are singletons. Sequencing used peripheral blood. These receptors were collected from a woman in her sixties or seventies with COVID-19, enrolled during active disease. The conserved cysteine and the conserved F or W are not part of the CDR3 here. D genes are given only for firm matches.

v_call	j_call	d_call	cdr3_aa
TRBV5-1	TRBJ2-3	TRBD2	ASSLTSGPAGDTQY
TRBV3-1/TRBV3-2	TRBJ2-5	-	ASMRRARPTQY
TRBV5-1	TRBJ2-1	TRBD1	ATRTGTGDVREQF
TRBV7-3	TRBJ2-1	TRBD2	ASSFDAGGSYNEQF
TRBV4-2	TRBJ1-1	-	ASSQVGSGTEAF
TRBV28	TRBJ1-5	-	ASGDNNNQPQH
TRBV6-5	TRBJ2-1	TRBD2	ASRSLAGGNNEQF
TRBV7-9	TRBJ1-6	-	ASSPDRFSPLH
TRBV7-9	TRBJ1-1	-	ASSLEGRGSTEAF
TRBV5-1	TRBJ1-2	-	ASSSRQGPFGYT
TRBV11-3	TRBJ2-1	TRBD1	ASSLSRQGAGEQF
TRBV11-2	TRBJ1-2	TRBD1	ASSSAGDRDGYT
TRBV18	TRBJ1-1	-	ASSPLGNEAF
TRBV19	TRBJ2-7	TRBD2	ASSTSPTGGRTDEQY
TRBV24-1	TRBJ1-5	TRBD1	ATSETGWSNQPQH
TRBV2	TRBJ2-2	TRBD2	ASSEVAGAGELF
TRBV27	TRBJ1-4	-	ASTFRVNEKLF
TRBV5-4	TRBJ1-1	TRBD1	ASSSGTGRTEAF
TRBV5-5	TRBJ1-4	-	ASSPIAFSYNEKLF
TRBV5-1	TRBJ1-2	-	ASSVGAGIGGYT
TRBV4-1	TRBJ1-1	TRBD1	ASSHLPEGANTEAF
TRBV5-5	TRBJ2-1	TRBD1	ASSFRDRATLGLGNEQF
TRBV5-1	TRBJ2-7	-	ASSLRDIPYEQY
TRBV18	TRBJ2-5	TRBD1	ASSPTGAGETQY
TRBV19	TRBJ1-4	TRBD1	ASRQQGANEKLF
TRBV19	TRBJ1-2	TRBD1	ASSTQGDRGYT